This T cell receptor beta chain was found in a study of somatic mutations in cytotoxic T cells in rheumatoid arthritis listed by TCRdb under 2017. For the study in its entirety: Before any treatment started and right after they were diagnosed, patients gave peripheral blood samples (around 30 ml EDTA). Some V beta antibody-stained T-cell populations were flow-sorted on a FACSAria II or Sony SH800 at nearly 100% purity, and sorted V beta1+ cells also underwent TCRB sequencing. In newly diagnosed rheumatoid arthritis without treatment, the study examined if expanded CD8+ T-cell clones harbor somatic mutations, relying on TCRB deep sequencing to characterize clonality. TCRB deep sequencing covered roughly 60 patients with rheumatoid arthritis along with 15 to 20 healthy controls. The median ages of the patient and control groups were essentially identical.

On the study overall, not on this receptor specifically: In about an eighth of the roughly 60 patients, more than 20% of CD8+ cells belonged to the largest CD8+ clone, while several identical CD8+ TCRB sequences were shared between blood and synovial fluid. Rheumatoid arthritis patients and age-matched healthy controls did not significantly differ in CD8+ T-cell clonality. CD8+ clonality increased with age in patients (Spearman r of about 0.49) but not in healthy controls. It was unknown which antigens the expanded CD8+ clones targeted, and their absence from virus-specific databases did not exclude viral specificity. The finding that TRBV07 was slightly underrepresented in patients was left unadjusted for multiple comparisons.

Unmatched junction bases come to 7, with V trimmed by 2 bases and J by 0 bases. The germline V gene gives CDR1 as MGHRA and CDR2 as YSYEKL. The cysteine opens and the phenylalanine closes a CDR3 of 17 amino acids. CDR3 DNA only is kept here, 51 bases in frame from base 1. Flow cytometry confirmed the purity of CD4+ and CD8+ cells that had been isolated by positive magnetic bead selection on an AutoMACS. A TCR V beta antibody panel was used in flow cytometry to screen first for clonal expansions, which were then characterized by TCRB deep sequencing of sorted CD8+ fractions. Ficoll-Paque PLUS density gradient separation was used to isolate peripheral blood mononuclear cells. Using Nucleospin Tissue or Tissue XS kits, DNA was extracted from CD4-enriched, CD8-enriched or PBMC samples, with quantification by a Qubit 2.0 fluorometer. Sequencing of TCRB CDR3 was done on genomic DNA with the immunoSEQ assay. Per the source publication's procedure: Patient CD8+ clones larger than 1% were compared against published virus-specific TCRB sequences, and only a few matched. The analyses included only productive TCRB rearrangements. Clonality was calculated as a Shannon entropy-based productive clonality index, and a clone was defined by a unique TCRB CDR3 sequence. Repertoire overlap between two samples was calculated from the template counts of each clone relative to total templates per sample. V-gene usage from TCRB sequencing and V-gene usage measured by flow cytometry were correlated (Spearman r of roughly 0.61). The table was pulled from immuneACCESS by TCRdb, which kept in-frame rearrangements only. Such tables lose some clones; where checked, under half of the loss comes from unresolved V genes, and the rest has no known cause. V, J and clone size were drawn from that table, and D and trimming were deduced from the DNA. This sample gives roughly 16,000 clones in total; 65% to 80% of them show up just once. The ten most abundant clones make up 4.8% of the sample.

As for this clone: Its recognized antigen is unknown. No much larger clone exists at a distance of one base, and base qualities are not known.

The TCR comes from an adult with rheumatoid arthritis. The sequence is built from TRBV4-1 and TRBJ1-3; TRBD1 matches 7 bases in the middle. Sequenced input: CD8+ T cells sorted from blood. CDR3 region: CASSQRDSIYSGNTIYF. The DNA is TGCGCCAGCAGCCAAAGGGACAGTATTTACTCTGGAAACACCATATATTTT.